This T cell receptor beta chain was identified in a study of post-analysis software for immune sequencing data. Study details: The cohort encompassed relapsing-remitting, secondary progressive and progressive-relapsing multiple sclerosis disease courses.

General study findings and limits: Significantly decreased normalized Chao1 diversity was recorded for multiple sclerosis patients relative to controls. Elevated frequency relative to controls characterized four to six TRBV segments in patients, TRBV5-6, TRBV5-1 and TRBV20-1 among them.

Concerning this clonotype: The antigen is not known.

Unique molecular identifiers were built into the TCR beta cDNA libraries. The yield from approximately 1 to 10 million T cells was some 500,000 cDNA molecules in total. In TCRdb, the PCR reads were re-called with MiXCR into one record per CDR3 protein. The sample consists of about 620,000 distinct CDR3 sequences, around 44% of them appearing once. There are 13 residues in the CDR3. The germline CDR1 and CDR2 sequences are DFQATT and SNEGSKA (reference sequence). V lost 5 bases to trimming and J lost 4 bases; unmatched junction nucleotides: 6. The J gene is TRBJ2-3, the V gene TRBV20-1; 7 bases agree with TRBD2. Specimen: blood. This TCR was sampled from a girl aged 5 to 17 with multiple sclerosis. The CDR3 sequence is CSAGGGAADTQYF. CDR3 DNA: TGCAGTGCTGGGGGAGGGGCGGCAGATACGCAGTATTTT.